This TCR beta chain was sequenced for a study of tumor-infiltrating lymphocytes in primary liver carcinoma. Synthesis of TCR beta cDNA was carried out from 450 to 500 ng total RNA with a constant-region primer. Researchers made the TCR beta libraries by running three nested multiplex PCR rounds with slightly modified ARM-PCR. With TRBV1-TRBV30 forward primers and a C-beta reverse primer, the first two PCR rounds were run for approximately 10 cycles each. In TCRdb, the multiplex PCR reads were re-called with MiXCR into one record per CDR3 protein. The repertoire consists of 150,000 to 200,000 distinct CDR3 sequences, with 70% to 90% occurring once and the leading ten covering 15% to 20%. V was trimmed by 8 bases and J by 2 bases, leaving 21 bases between them. The CDR3 totals 16 residues. Per the germline V gene, CDR1 is MGHRA and CDR2 is YSYEKL. It was from approximately 22-30 mg of unsorted bulk tissue that RNA and DNA were co-extracted.

This sequence joins TRBV4-1 and TRBJ2-5; perhaps TRBD2 as D (7 bases). The receptor comes from a man aged 35-49 years with primary liver carcinoma and hepatitis B virus infection. Sequenced sample: tumor tissue from primary liver carcinoma. This CDR3 reads CASGLEGGLRQETQYF. The CDR3 bases are TGCGCCAGCGGCCTTGAGGGGGGGCTACGTCAAGAGACCCAGTACTTC.